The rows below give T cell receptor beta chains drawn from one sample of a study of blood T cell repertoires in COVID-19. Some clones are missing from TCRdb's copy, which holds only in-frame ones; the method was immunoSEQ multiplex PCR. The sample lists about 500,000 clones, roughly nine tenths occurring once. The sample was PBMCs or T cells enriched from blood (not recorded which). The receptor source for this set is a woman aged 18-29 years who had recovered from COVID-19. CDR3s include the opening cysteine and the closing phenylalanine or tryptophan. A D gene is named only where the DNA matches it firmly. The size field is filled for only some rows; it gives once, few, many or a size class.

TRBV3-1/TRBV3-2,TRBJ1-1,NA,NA,TGTGCCAGCAGCCGAAGACAGAACACTGAAGCTTTCTTT,CASSRRQNTEAFF
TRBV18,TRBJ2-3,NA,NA,TGTGCCAGCTCCCCGCAGGCGAACACAGATACGCAGTATTTT,CASSPQANTDTQYF
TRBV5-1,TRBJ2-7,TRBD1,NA,TGCGCCAGCAGCATCGGGACAGGGGCCTACGAGCAGTACTTC,CASSIGTGAYEQYF
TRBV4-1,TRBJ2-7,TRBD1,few,TGCGCCAGCAGCCAAGGCCAGGGGGCGGGCGAGCAGTACTTC,CASSQGQGAGEQYF
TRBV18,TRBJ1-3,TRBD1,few,TGTGCCAGCTCACCGGGACAGCTAAGTGGAAACACCATATATTTT,CASSPGQLSGNTIYF
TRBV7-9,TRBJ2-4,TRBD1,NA,TGTGCCAGCAGCTTAGGGACAGGGGCAAGAGCCAAAAACATTCAGTACTTC,CASSLGTGARAKNIQYF
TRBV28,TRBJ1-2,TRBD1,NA,TGTGCCACCCAACAGGGGACGTATGGCTACACCTTC,CATQQGTYGYTF
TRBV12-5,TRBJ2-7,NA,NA,TGTGCTAGTGGTTTGGACGGAGGGTACGAGCAGTACTTC,CASGLDGGYEQYF
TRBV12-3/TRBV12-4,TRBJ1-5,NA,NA,TGTGCCAGCCAGTTGGCGGGATCTCAGCCCCAGCATTTT,CASQLAGSQPQHF
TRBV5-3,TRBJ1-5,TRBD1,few,TGTGCCAGAAGCTGGGACAGGGCAGGTCAGCCCCAGCATTTT,CARSWDRAGQPQHF
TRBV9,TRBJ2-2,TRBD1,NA,TGTGCCAGCAGCGTAGCAGGGGGCGCCGCCGGGGAGCTGTTTTTT,CASSVAGGAAGELFF
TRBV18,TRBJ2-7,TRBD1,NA,TGTGCCAGCTCACAGGACAGGGGGGAGGTCAACGAGCAGTACTTC,CASSQDRGEVNEQYF
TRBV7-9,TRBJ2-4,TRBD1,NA,TGTGCCAGCAGCCCCCTCTACCCAGGGGGAATGGTCAAAAACATTCAGTACTTC,CASSPLYPGGMVKNIQYF
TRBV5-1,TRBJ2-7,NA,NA,TGCGCCAGCAGCCCACAGGAAGACGAGCAGTACTTC,CASSPQEDEQYF
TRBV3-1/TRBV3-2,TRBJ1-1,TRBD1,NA,TGTGCCAGCAGCCAAGGGGGACAGGGGGCGCAAGCTTTCTTT,CASSQGGQGAQAFF
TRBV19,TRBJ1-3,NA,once,TGTGCCAGTAGTATTCAGGGAAGTTCTGGAAACACCATATATTTT,CASSIQGSSGNTIYF
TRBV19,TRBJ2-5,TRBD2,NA,TGTGCCAGTAGTATCCTAGCGGGGGGTAAGGAGACCCAGTACTTC,CASSILAGGKETQYF
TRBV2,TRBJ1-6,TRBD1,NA,TGTGCCACCGGACTCACAGGGGATTCACCCCTCCACTTT,CATGLTGDSPLHF
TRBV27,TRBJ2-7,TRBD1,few,TGTGCCAGCAGTTTAATTTCGGGGACAGGGGCCTACGAGCAGTACTTC,CASSLISGTGAYEQYF
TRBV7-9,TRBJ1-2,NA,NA,TGTGCCAGCAGCTTAGGCCCAGGGGACTATGGCTACACCTTC,CASSLGPGDYGYTF
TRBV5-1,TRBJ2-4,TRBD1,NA,TGCGCCAGCAGCTTAAGAGGGGACAGGGACCCCAAAAACATTCAGTACTTC,CASSLRGDRDPKNIQYF
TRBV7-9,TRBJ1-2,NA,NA,TGTGCCAGCAGCTTAGGTAGTTTTGAGTATGGCTACACCTTC,CASSLGSFEYGYTF
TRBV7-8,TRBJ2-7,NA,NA,TGTGCCAGCTGGGCAGGGGTCTCCTACGAGCAGTACTTC,CASWAGVSYEQYF
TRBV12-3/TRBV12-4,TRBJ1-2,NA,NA,TGTGCCAGTCAAAACAGGATCCATGGCTACACCTTC,CASQNRIHGYTF
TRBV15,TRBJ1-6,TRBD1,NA,TGTGCCACCAGCAGAGATAGGGACAGGGGTTCACCCCTCCACTTT,CATSRDRDRGSPLHF
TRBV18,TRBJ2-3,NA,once,TGTGCCAGCTCTCCTATCGGGCAGGGTATCGATACGCAGTATTTT,CASSPIGQGIDTQYF
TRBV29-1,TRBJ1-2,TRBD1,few,TGCAGCGTTGAAGTGGGATTGACAGGGAAGATTAGGGACTATGGCTACACCTTC,CSVEVGLTGKIRDYGYTF
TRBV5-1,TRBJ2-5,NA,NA,TGCGCCAGCAGCTTGGTAGATTCAGAGACCCAGTACTTC,CASSLVDSETQYF
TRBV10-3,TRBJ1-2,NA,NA,TGTGCCATCAAAGGCCCTCGGGATGGCTACACCTTC,CAIKGPRDGYTF
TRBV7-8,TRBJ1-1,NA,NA,TGTGCCAGCAGCTTAACAGGTTCGAACACTGAAGCTTTCTTT,CASSLTGSNTEAFF
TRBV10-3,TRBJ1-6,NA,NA,TGTGCCATCAGTGAGTCGGAGGCAGTACTGGGTCGCCTCCACTTT,CAISESEAVLGRLHF
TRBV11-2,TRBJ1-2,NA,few,TGTGCCAGCAGCTCCGGGTCTACCCTTTATGGCTACACCTTC,CASSSGSTLYGYTF
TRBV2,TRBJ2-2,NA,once,TGTGCCAGCAGTGAAGGAAGGGAGAGCACCGGGGAGCTGTTTTTT,CASSEGRESTGELFF
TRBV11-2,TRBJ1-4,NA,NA,TGTGCCAGCAGCCCCGGGGTAGGGGGAGAAAAACTGTTTTTT,CASSPGVGGEKLFF
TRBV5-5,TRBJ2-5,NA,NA,TGTGCCAGCAGCTTGGCCCTATGGTACAGGGAGATAGAGACCCAGTACTTC,CASSLALWYREIETQYF
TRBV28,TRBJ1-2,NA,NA,TGTGCCAGCAGTTTACAAGGCGGGGATGGGATTTTC,CASSLQGGDGIF
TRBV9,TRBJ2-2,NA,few,TGTGCCAGCAGCGTAGAGGCCAGCGCGAACACCGGGGAGCTGTTTTTT,CASSVEASANTGELFF
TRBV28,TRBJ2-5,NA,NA,TGTGCCAGCAGTTCTCCACCCTATCCCGGGGAGACCCAGTACTTC,CASSSPPYPGETQYF
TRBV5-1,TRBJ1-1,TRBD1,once,TGCGCCAGCAGCGATATGACAGGGGTGAACACTGAAGCTTTCTTT,CASSDMTGVNTEAFF
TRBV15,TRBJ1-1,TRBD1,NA,TGTGCCACCAGCTGGGACAGGGGGATCGAGGCTTTCTTT,CATSWDRGIEAFF
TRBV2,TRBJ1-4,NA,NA,TGTGCCAGCCGTAAATTAACTTCGGGGGATGAAAAACTGTTTTTT,CASRKLTSGDEKLFF
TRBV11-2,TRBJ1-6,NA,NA,TGTGCCAGCAGCTCTTTTAAAGGGGGGGGTTCACCCCTCCACTTT,CASSSFKGGGSPLHF
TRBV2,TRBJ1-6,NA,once,TGTGCCAGCACTGTAAGGGGAAACTCACCCCTCCACTTT,CASTVRGNSPLHF
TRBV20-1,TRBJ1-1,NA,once,TGCAGTGCTAGTTTAGCTTACGGGAACACTGAAGCTTTCTTT,CSASLAYGNTEAFF
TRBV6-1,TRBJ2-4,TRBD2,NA,TGTGCCAGCAGTGAAGGGCTCTACGGCGGGGGGCGAAACATTCAGTACTTC,CASSEGLYGGGRNIQYF
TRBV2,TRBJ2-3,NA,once,TGTGCCAGCAGTTCCCCGGACATATCAGATACGCAGTATTTT,CASSSPDISDTQYF